The sequence of this TCR beta chain was determined in a study of blood T cells in healthy people across ages. General study points: Among T cells, TCR beta diversity per million cells dropped roughly linearly as age rose.

For this clonotype: No antigen is known for it.

No fewer than 6 micrograms of total RNA were isolated from every sample. Then a second PCR, running about 6 to 12 cycles, was carried out with a sample-barcoded 5' primer and a J-beta primer mix. Every cDNA molecule carried a tag from a template-switch adaptor bearing 12 random nucleotides. From the 5' RACE reads, TCRdb called clonotypes with MiXCR, one entry per CDR3 protein. The profile shows 760,000 or so distinct CDR3 sequences, about 25% of them singletons. Trimming shortened V by 0 bases and J by 7 bases, and 14 bases separated the two germline ends. CDR3 size: 15 residues. Germline CDR1 is SGDLS and CDR2 is YYNGEE. The same sample was also studied in work on T cells of mothers and their children. From that second work: Pairs that are related and pairs that are unrelated have TCR recombination output shaped similarly by thymic selection.

This chain links TRBV9 with TRBJ2-1, with a possible D match to TRBD1 (6 bases). The sequence came from a boy aged 5-17 years in good health. Sequences were obtained from blood. CDR3 DNA: TGTGCCAGCAGCGTAGCACAGGGATGGTGGAATGAGCAGTTCTTC. Its protein is CASSVAQGWWNEQFF.